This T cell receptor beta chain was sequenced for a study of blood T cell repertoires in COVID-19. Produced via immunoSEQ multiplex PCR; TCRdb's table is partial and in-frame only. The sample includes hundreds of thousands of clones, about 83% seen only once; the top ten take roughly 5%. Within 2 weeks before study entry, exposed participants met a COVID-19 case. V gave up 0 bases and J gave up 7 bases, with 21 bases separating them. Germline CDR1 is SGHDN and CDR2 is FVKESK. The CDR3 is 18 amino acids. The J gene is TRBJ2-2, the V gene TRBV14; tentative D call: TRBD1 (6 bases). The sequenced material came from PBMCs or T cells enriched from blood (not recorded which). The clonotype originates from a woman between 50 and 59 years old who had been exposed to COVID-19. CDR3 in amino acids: CASSQEENREGDVGELFF. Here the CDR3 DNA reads TGTGCCAGCAGCCAAGAAGAAAACAGGGAAGGTGATGTCGGGGAGCTGTTTTTT. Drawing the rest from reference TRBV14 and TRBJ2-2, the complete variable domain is EAGVTQFPSHSVIEKGQTVTLRCDPISGHDNLYWYRRVMGKEIKFLLHFVKESKQDESGMPNNRFLAERTGGTYSTLKVQPAELEDSGVYFCASSQEENREGDVGELFFGEGSRLTVL.